The 30 T cell receptor beta chains given below trace back to one sample, sequenced in a study of radiation and T cells in renal cell carcinoma. This table comes from immunoSEQ multiplex PCR, and its TCRdb copy is limited to in-frame clones, with some not included. Here the sample spans approximately 120,000 clones, approximately 80% being singletons. The sample's time point: baseline pretreatment blood. The sample's treatment: 15 Gy SBRT to primary tumor, nephrectomy 4 weeks later. The sample in question was blood, obtained from a patient whose treatment included radiotherapy and nephrectomy. The receptors come from a woman aged 60-75 years with renal cell carcinoma.

This sequence joins TRBV19 and TRBJ1-6, with D unresolved. The CDR3 loop spans 16 amino acids. Trimming cost V 2 bases and J 7 bases, with 15 bases left between them. Germline CDR1 reads LNHDA; CDR2 reads SQIVND (reference sequence). The CDR3 region is CASSIQDGWWNSPLHF. The CDR3 coding sequence is TGTGCCAGTAGTATACAGGACGGGTGGTGGAATTCACCCCTCCACTTT.

The chain joins TRBV9 to TRBJ2-7; 13 bases map to TRBD2. Per the germline V gene, CDR1 is SGDLS and CDR2 is YYNGEE. After removal of 4 bases from V and 6 bases from J, the junction contained 7 bases not matched to a gene. CDR3 length: 15 amino acids. CDR3 sequence (DNA): TGTGCCAGCAGCATTGGGACTAGCGGGATAACCGAGCAGTACTTC. This codes for CASSIGTSGITEQYF.

The chain carries TRBV7-2 and TRBJ2-5, with D possibly called TRBD1 or TRBD2 (5 bases each). Looked up from germline, CDR1 is SGHTA and CDR2 is FQGNSA. V was clipped by 4 bases and J by 2 bases, with 8 bases between them. The CDR3 consists of 13 residues. The CDR3 DNA reads TGTGCCAGCAGCTCGGGACGGCAAGAGACCCAGTACTTC. This sequence encodes CASSSGRQETQYF.

V gene TRBV9 combines with J gene TRBJ2-4, with D unresolved. The germline V and J ends were trimmed by 2 bases and 9 bases, with 18 bases remaining between them. Germline V gives CDR1 SGDLS, CDR2 YYNGEE. This CDR3 region has 15 residues. The CDR3 bases are TGTGCCAGCAGCGTTTCACCCGGGCCAGGCGGCATTCAGTACTTC. This gives the protein CASSVSPGPGGIQYF.

Points on this clone: At one end the junction does not follow the germline gene, possibly because of a read error. V gene TRBV15 combines with J gene TRBJ1-1, with a weak D call TRBD1 (6 bases). CDR1 is LNHNV and CDR2 is YYDKDF in the germline V gene (reference sequence). The length of the CDR3 is 15 residues. The CDR3 sequence is CVTSRGTTGNTEAFF. In DNA form, the CDR3 reads TGTGTCACCAGCAGAGGGACGACAGGGAACACTGAAGCTTTCTTT.

The chain recombines TRBV29-1 with TRBJ2-1; D ambiguous. V gave up 4 bases and J gave up 0 bases, with 22 bases separating them. CDR1 and CDR2 (germline): SQVTM, ANQGSEA. The CDR3 sequence is 18 residues long. CDR3: CSVAPLQKIASSYNEQFF. DNA for the CDR3: TGCAGCGTTGCCCCCCTTCAAAAAATAGCCTCCTCCTACAATGAGCAGTTCTTC.

This chain connects TRBV6-1 to TRBJ1-1, with a possible D match to TRBD1 (5 bases). There are 14 residues in the CDR3. Trimming shortened V by 5 bases and J by 0 bases, and 10 bases separated the two germline ends. The V gene's germline CDR1 is MNHNS and CDR2 SASEGT. The DNA of the CDR3 is TGTGCCAGCAGTCCCGGGGCTCTGAACACTGAAGCTTTCTTT. Protein: CASSPGALNTEAFF.

The chain uses TRBV5-1 and TRBJ2-2; TRBD1 or TRBD2 may be the D gene (6 bases each). The CDR3 sequence is 17 residues long. Germline lookup yields CDR1 SGHRS and CDR2 YFSETQ. V was trimmed by 4 bases and J by 4 bases, leaving 20 bases between them. The CDR3 here is CASSPYDGGLITGELFF. CDR3 nucleotides: TGCGCCAGCAGCCCGTACGATGGGGGGCTGATCACCGGGGAGCTGTTTTTT.

This clone has more than one count but fewer than ten. The CDR3 loop reads CAWSRWGQAQPQHF. Written as DNA, the CDR3 is TGTGCCTGGAGTAGGTGGGGGCAGGCTCAGCCCCAGCATTTT. The chain combines TRBV30 with TRBJ1-5; a possible D gene is TRBD1 (6 bases). Germline CDR1 reads GTSNPN; CDR2 reads SVGIG (reference sequence). The CDR3 extends over 14 amino acids. The V gene lost 2 bases and the J gene lost 6 bases, with 14 bases spanning the gap.

J is TRBJ2-7 and V is TRBV15; 7 positions agree with TRBD2. Germline CDR1 and CDR2: LNHNV and YYDKDF (reference sequence). The CDR3 is made up of 11 amino acids. Trimming at V came to 8 bases and at J to 4 bases, leaving 2 bases not matched to a gene. Here the CDR3 DNA reads TGTGCCACCTACGGGGGGTACGAGCAGTACTTC. Its translation: CATYGGYEQYF.

The chain has TRBV7-2 and TRBJ2-7; 9 bases fit TRBD1. The CDR3 runs 14 residues. V lost 5 bases, J lost 3 bases, and 5 bases stayed unmatched. The germline CDR1 and CDR2 sequences are SGHTA and FQGNSA. The DNA for the CDR3 is TGTGCCAGCAGCAACCGGGACAGGGACTACGAGCAGTACTTC. Encoded protein: CASSNRDRDYEQYF. Based on the CDR3 plus reference TRBV7-2 and TRBJ2-7, the full variable domain is GAGVSQSPSNKVTEKGKDVELRCDPISGHTALYWYRQSLGQGLEFLIYFQGNSAPDKSGLPSDRFSAERTGGSVSTLTIQRTQQEDSAVYLCASSNRDRDYEQYFGPGTRLTVT.

DNA of the CDR3: TGTGCCAGCAGTTACGTCAGGACGGCTAATGAAAAACTGTTTTTT. Translation gives CASSYVRTANEKLFF. This chain connects TRBV6-6 to TRBJ1-4; D gene unclear. In germline, CDR1 is MNHNY, CDR2 SVGAGI (reference sequence). The V end was cut by 2 bases, the J end by 3 bases, with 10 bases between. CDR3 length: 15 residues.

This clone was recorded a few times. The V gene is TRBV7-9, the J gene TRBJ1-2, with D possibly TRBD1 on 6 matching bases. This CDR3 region has 17 residues. Per the germline V gene, CDR1 is SEHNR and CDR2 is FQNEAQ (reference sequence). The V gene lost 5 bases and the J gene lost 2 bases, with 21 bases spanning the gap. CDR3 amino acids: CASSLPSPGGQNYGYTF. CDR3 bases: TGTGCCAGCAGCCTCCCCTCACCCGGGGGGCAGAACTATGGCTACACCTTC. Variable domain in full (rest from reference TRBV7-9 and TRBJ1-2): DTGVSQNPRHKITKRGQNVTFRCDPISEHNRLYWYRQTLGQGPEFLTYFQNEAQLEKSRLLSDRFSAERPKGSFSTLEIQRTEQGDSAMYLCASSLPSPGGQNYGYTFGSGTRLTVV.

As DNA, the CDR3 is TGTGCCAGCAGCGTAGATGTGGGGGAGCAGTATGGCTACACCTTC. Encoded protein: CASSVDVGEQYGYTF. This chain connects TRBV9 to TRBJ1-2, with D perhaps matching TRBD1 (5 bases). Trimming pared 0 bases from V and 5 bases from J, leaving 14 bases between. Germline CDR1 is SGDLS and CDR2 is YYNGEE. The CDR3 length is 15 residues.

In DNA form, the CDR3 reads TGTGCCAGCAGCACGGAGGCGGGAGGGACCTACGAGCAGTACTTC. It encodes CASSTEAGGTYEQYF. The rearrangement links TRBV7-2 to TRBJ2-7; 9 bases agree with TRBD2. The germline gives CDR1 SGHTA, CDR2 FQGNSA. Germline trimming cut 5 bases from V and 2 bases from J; bases unmatched to any gene: 7. The length of the CDR3 is 15 residues.

Of note for this clone: At one end the junction does not follow the germline gene, possibly because of a read error. The rearrangement links TRBV2 to TRBJ1-4; 7 bases are a match to TRBD1. Germline V gene data show CDR1 as SNHLY and CDR2 as FYNNEI. This CDR3 has 16 amino acids. CDR3 nucleotide sequence: TGTGCCAGCAGTGAAGGGCGCGGAGGACAGGAACTAATGAAAAACTGG. Encoded protein: CASSEGRGGQELMKNW. The variable domain in full, completed from reference TRBV2 and TRBJ1-4, reads EPEVTQTPSHQVTQMGQEVILRCVPISNHLYFYWYRQILGQKVEFLVSFYNNEISEKSEIFDDQFSVERPDGSNFTLKIRSTKLEDSAMYFCASSEGRGGQELMKNWGSGTQLSVL.

The chain recombines TRBV5-1 with TRBJ2-2; 8 bases agree with TRBD1. Per the germline V gene, CDR1 is SGHRS and CDR2 is YFSETQ. CDR3 size: 17 residues. The V segment lost 2 bases and the J segment 2 bases; nucleotides outside the gene matches: 8. The CDR3 nucleotides read TGCGCCAGCAGCTTCACAGGGGGTGGTGGAAACACCGGGGAGCTGTTTTTT. This gives the protein CASSFTGGGGNTGELFF.

The CDR3: CASSLVAGNNSPLHF. CDR3 sequence (DNA): TGTGCCAGCAGCTTAGTGGCAGGGAATAATTCACCCCTCCACTTT. The chain couples TRBV7-2 to TRBJ1-6; a possible D gene is TRBD1 (5 bases). The V end was cut by 1 base, the J end by 5 bases, with 9 bases between. Germline lookup yields CDR1 SGHTA and CDR2 FQGNSA. This CDR3 has 15 amino acids.

This clone was seen more than once but under ten times. The rearrangement links TRBV5-4 to TRBJ2-5, with D maybe TRBD2 (6 bases). With 3 bases removed from V and 4 bases from J, the gap between germline ends came to 22 bases. Germline CDR1 is SGHNT and CDR2 is YYREEE (reference sequence). The CDR3 has 17 amino acids. The CDR3 protein is CASSSRGGWGFGETQYF. The DNA for the CDR3 is TGTGCCAGCAGCTCCCGTGGGGGGTGGGGGTTTGGAGAGACCCAGTACTTC.

The chain recombines TRBV5-5 with TRBJ2-7; D is ambiguous. The ends were cut back, 0 bases at V and 0 bases at J, with 4 bases in the middle. The CDR3 is 13 residues long. Germline V CDR1 and CDR2: SGHKS, YYEKEE (reference sequence). In DNA form, the CDR3 reads TGTGCCAGCAGCTTGGACCCCTCCTACGAGCAGTACTTC. Translating gives CASSLDPSYEQYF.

This rearrangement joins TRBV6-5 to TRBJ2-1; TRBD1 matches 9 bases. This CDR3 comprises 14 residues. V trimming: 6 bases; J trimming: 8 bases; junction bases outside the gene matches: 8. Germline values: CDR1 MNHEY, CDR2 SVGAGI. The CDR3 region has the DNA TGTGCCAGCAGAAGGACAGGGGATACGGATGAGCAGTTCTTC. Protein sequence: CASRRTGDTDEQFF.

Regarding this clone: A much larger clone differs from this one at a single base, so this may be a read error. The gene calls are TRBV27 and TRBJ2-7; no clear D gene. Deletions cut 3 bases from V and 2 bases from J, with 2 bases between. This CDR3 is 11 amino acids long. Germline V gene sequence: CDR1 MNHEY, CDR2 SMNVEV (reference sequence). This CDR3 reads CASSFTYEQYF. In DNA form, the CDR3 reads TGTGCCAGCAGTTTCACCTACGAGCAGTACTTC.

The chain carries TRBV15 and TRBJ1-5; no reliable D call. Trimming left V 1 base short and J 0 bases short, with 10 bases between. CDR3 length equals 16 residues. CDR1 and CDR2 from the germline V gene are LNHNV and YYDKDF (reference sequence). The CDR3 reads CATSRGIRYSNQPQHF. CDR3 DNA: TGTGCCACCAGCAGAGGTATAAGGTATAGCAATCAGCCCCAGCATTTT.

This sequence joins TRBV9 and TRBJ2-2, with D hard to call. V was shortened by 2 bases and J by 4 bases, with 6 bases between the two germline ends. Germline V gene sequence: CDR1 SGDLS, CDR2 YYNGEE. CDR3 size: 13 residues. The chain's CDR3 is CASSVGTTGELFF. Here the CDR3 DNA reads TGTGCCAGCAGCGTTGGCACCACCGGGGAGCTGTTTTTT.

The CDR3 sequence: CASSLAHPPWSQYF. The CDR3 DNA sequence: TGTGCCAGCAGCTTAGCGCACCCCCCTTGGTCCCAGTACTTC. V is TRBV7-2 and J is TRBJ2-5; no clear D gene. Germline V CDR1 and CDR2: SGHTA, FQGNSA. The V and J ends lost 0 bases and 9 bases respectively, with 14 bases between them. The CDR3 is 14 amino acids.

The chain has TRBV6-5 and TRBJ2-7; D may be TRBD1 or TRBD2 (5 bases each). This CDR3 region has 13 residues. Trimming shortened V by 2 bases and J by 6 bases, and 11 bases separated the two germline ends. CDR1 is MNHEY, CDR2 SVGAGI, per germline. CDR3 DNA sequence: TGTGCCAGCAGTTACGACGGGACCAGCGAGCAGTACTTC. Protein: CASSYDGTSEQYF.

V and J are TRBV10-3 and TRBJ1-4; D unresolved. CDR1 and CDR2 from the germline V gene are ENHRY and SYGVKD. V was clipped by 0 bases and J by 7 bases, with 3 bases between them. The CDR3 loop spans 12 amino acids. Written as DNA, the CDR3 is TGTGCCATCAGTGAGTCAGGTGAAAAACTGTTTTTT. Its translation is CAISESGEKLFF.

The gene calls are TRBV27 and TRBJ2-2; D is perhaps TRBD2 (6 bases). V lost 7 bases, J lost 5 bases, and 20 bases lay in between. Looked up from germline, CDR1 is MNHEY and CDR2 is SMNVEV (reference sequence). The CDR3 consists of 16 residues. CDR3 DNA: TGTGCCAGCACAACATTCGGGGGTCGGGGGACCGGGGAGCTGTTTTTT. Protein sequence: CASTTFGGRGTGELFF.

There are a few counts of this clone. This chain uses TRBV14 with TRBJ2-1, with 10 bases matching TRBD1. Losses at the gene ends were 0 bases for V and 4 bases for J; bases not matched to a gene: 6. Germline assignment: CDR1 SGHDN and CDR2 FVKESK. CDR3 length: 17 residues. DNA for the CDR3: TGTGCCAGCAGCCAAGATTGGCAGGGACAGGGGTACAATGAGCAGTTCTTC. It is translated as CASSQDWQGQGYNEQFF.

The V and J genes are TRBV6-6 and TRBJ2-7; no clear D gene. Deletions cut 2 bases from V and 4 bases from J, with 9 bases between. The CDR3 has 13 amino acids. Germline lookup yields CDR1 MNHNY and CDR2 SVGAGI (reference sequence). The CDR3 sequence is CASSYTAGYEQYF. In DNA form, the CDR3 reads TGTGCCAGCAGTTACACCGCTGGATACGAGCAGTACTTC.